This T cell receptor (beta chain) comes out of a study of spatial heterogeneity in lung cancer (dated by TCRdb to between 2019 and 2020). Study-wide context: Donors were around 71 patients with early-stage, untreated non-small cell lung cancer from the lung TRACERx cohort. Follow-up PBMC samples were sequenced whenever available, and the median time to follow-up was two to three years after resection. Beta-chain transcripts were consistently detected in greater numbers than alpha-chain transcripts, which likely reflects a higher abundance of beta-chain transcripts. In the raw uncorrected reads, each unique combination of TCR and UMI appeared more than ten times on average. In non-small cell lung cancer, the study quantitatively compared TCR alpha and beta repertoires across several tumor regions, matched nontumor lung, and blood. The study linked features of the TCR repertoire to counts of nonsynonymous mutations, which were determined by whole-exome sequencing of tumor tissue. Both alpha and beta chains were TCR-sequenced in samples taken at surgery, namely 220 tumor regions, around 64 matched nontumor lung samples and some 53 PBMC samples.

Sample time point, as interpreted from the label and publication: blood at routine non-recurrence follow-up after resection. Whole RNA extracted from tumor and nontumor lung tissue, or from cryopreserved PBMC samples, was used for TCR sequencing without cell sorting. Patients were selected for TCR sequencing only if sufficient RNA was available from at least two tumor regions. Overall study results and their limits: Additional single-cell paired TCR alpha and beta sequencing was considered necessary to confirm, at a functional level, the hypothesis that regional TCRs recognize regional mutations. Only 13 to 15 patients were included in comparisons of baseline and follow-up blood repertoires. Ubiquitous expanded tumor TCRs showed up in blood more often at tumor resection than at routine follow-up.

This clonotype has a count of ten or more. No antigen is known for it. Within one base of it there is no much larger clone, and no base qualities were kept. Taken from cysteine to phenylalanine, the CDR3 has 12 residues. Of the read, only the CDR3 DNA is kept; its 36 bases are in frame from base 1. The germline V gene (reference sequence) gives CDR1 as DFQATT and CDR2 as SNEGSKA. Trimming leaves V shorter by 3 bases and J shorter by 5 bases, with the junction holding 4 bases beyond the gene matches. The library was built by means of 5' RACE. The data were produced on a NextSeq 500. The TCR library protocol attached a unique molecular identifier to each TCR cDNA molecule to allow correction of PCR and sequencing errors. In the authors' own workflow: Decombinator tools were used for TCR identification, UMI-based error correction and CDR3 extraction. TCRs above a frequency of 2 per 1,000, corresponding to the top 1% of the tumor frequency distribution, were defined as expanded. Each repertoire was subsampled 100 times to 5,000 TCRs, after which Renyi diversity was computed with the R vegan package. CDR3 similarity networks were built from amino acid triplet string-kernel similarity, with CDR3s being connected when pairwise similarity was above 0.82. Using fastp trimming at Q25 and MiXCR clonotype assembly, TCRdb reanalyzed the public sequencing data and kept in-frame beta chains. Entries are consolidated by CDR3 protein sequence, retaining the most common genes and DNA. The V and J calls and clone size are TCRdb's, not the authors'. This sample holds about 120,000 distinct CDR3 sequences; more than 9% were observed only once. Around 16% of the sample comes from the top ten.

This receptor was identified in a male donor with early-stage non-small cell lung cancer. The specimen comprised PBMCs, sampled at follow-up. The rearrangement combines TRBV20-1 with TRBJ2-7, with 7 central nucleotides matching TRBD1. CDR3 region: CSASGQGDEQYF. The DNA is TGCAGTGCTAGTGGTCAGGGGGACGAGCAGTACTTC.